Listed below are T cell receptor beta chains from one sample, sequenced in a study of blood T cell repertoires in COVID-19. Repertoires were generated with immunoSEQ multiplex PCR, while TCRdb's copy carries only in-frame clones and drops some. The sample comprises about 270,000 clones, approximately 81% of which are singletons, and about 3% rests with the top ten. Sequencing was carried out using peripheral blood. The receptors derive from a woman aged 18-35 years with acute or convalescent COVID-19. CDR3s include the opening cysteine and the closing phenylalanine or tryptophan.

>TRBV12-3/TRBV12-4
CASGGGKFTEAFF
>TRBV24-1
CATTPGTNTGELFF
>TRBV29-1
CSVDIGLSTDTQYF
>TRBV10-1
CASSLSGGVYNEQFF
>TRBV9
CASSVRRAGEGTGELFF
>TRBV19
CASSIVGVSSGNTIYF
>TRBV11-1
CASSLSGTYEQYF
>TRBV19
CAVGVRAGTDTQYF
>TRBV6-4
CASSEAGGNSGANVLTF
>TRBV2
CASSGRRTSYEQYF
>TRBV6-5
CASSYQGGLLGEQFF
>TRBV5-6
CASSRMDRPEMGGYTF
>TRBV24-1
CATRDSGTDTQYF
>TRBV29-1
CSVEDGGASKATEQFF
>TRBV4-1
CASSTSEYSYNEQFF
>TRBV27
CASSYRGLGTEAFF
>TRBV7-9
CASSLTGQPTDTQYF
>TRBV4-3
CASSQGTGNSPLHF
>TRBV2
CASSTFLAGGPENEQFF
>TRBV11-3
CASSLDPASGRTYNEQFF
>TRBV5-4
CASSGTGGRTGELFF
>TRBV3-1/TRBV3-2
CASSQWDRRGYGYTF
>TRBV6-4
CASSEGGTNTGELFF
>TRBV18
CASSQTGKGTNTEAFF
>TRBV5-1
CASSNLDRGLYEQYF
>TRBV7-2
CASSLWRAATDTQYF
>TRBV27
CASRAQKVDGELFF
>TRBV6-1
CASSDNRASNQPQHF
>TRBV9
CASSVAGYTGANVLTF
>TRBV7-8
CASSPEVAGKGNQPQHF
>TRBV2
CASSDGRAVGNSPLHF
>TRBV28
CASSLPGGGGEQYF
>TRBV11-2
CASQGANNSPLHF
>TRBV25-1
CASSEGLAGGRETQYF
>TRBV15
CATSSGLQGMVGYTF
>TRBV12-5
CASGLEVEQYF
>TRBV30
CAWSGGSYEQYF
>TRBV5-6
CASSQDRGLSTEAFF
>TRBV5-1
CASSSRGDRPLDEQFF
>TRBV4-1
CASSQDFRGRSNQPQHF
>TRBV2
CASRQGGNIQYF